This TCR beta chain was documented in a study of cytomegalovirus exposure and HLA in healthy donors. General study results and limits: Segments of the TCR beta V type were, in most cases, productive about 87% or about 30% of the time in an earlier analysis.

The donors gave bone marrow, and they were healthy. About this clone: Antigen specificity is unknown.

V lost 6 bases to trimming and J lost 8 bases, with 11 bases between them. This CDR3 contains 13 residues. In germline, CDR1 is MGHRA, CDR2 YSYEKL. 60 Vbeta and 13 Jbeta primers were used in PCR. The data were produced by immunoSEQ multiplex PCR, yet TCRdb's version contains in-frame clones alone and is incomplete. Of 100,000 to 150,000 clones detected, 75% to 85% appear once; the ten largest clones hold 9% to 9.5%. The chain combines TRBV4-1 with TRBJ1-6; a weak D match, TRBD1 (5 bases). Input material: PBMCs. This TCR came from a woman aged 50 to 60 in good health and CMV-seropositive. DNA for the CDR3: TGCGCCAGCAGGGGGCAGGGCCATTCACCCCTCCACTTT. Its protein product is CASRGQGHSPLHF.